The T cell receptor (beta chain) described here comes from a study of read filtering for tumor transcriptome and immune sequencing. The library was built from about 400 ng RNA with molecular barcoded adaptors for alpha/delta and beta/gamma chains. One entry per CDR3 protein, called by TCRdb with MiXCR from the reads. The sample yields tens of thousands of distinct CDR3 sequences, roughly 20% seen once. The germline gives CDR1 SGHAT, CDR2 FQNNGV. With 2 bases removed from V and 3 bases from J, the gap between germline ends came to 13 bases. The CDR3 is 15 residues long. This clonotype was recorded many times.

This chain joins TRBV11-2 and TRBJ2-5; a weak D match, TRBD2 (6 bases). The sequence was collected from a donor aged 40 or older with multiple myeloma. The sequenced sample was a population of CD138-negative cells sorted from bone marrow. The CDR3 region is CASSLRLLAEETQYF. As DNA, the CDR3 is TGTGCCAGCAGCTTACGCTTACTAGCAGAAGAGACCCAGTACTTC.